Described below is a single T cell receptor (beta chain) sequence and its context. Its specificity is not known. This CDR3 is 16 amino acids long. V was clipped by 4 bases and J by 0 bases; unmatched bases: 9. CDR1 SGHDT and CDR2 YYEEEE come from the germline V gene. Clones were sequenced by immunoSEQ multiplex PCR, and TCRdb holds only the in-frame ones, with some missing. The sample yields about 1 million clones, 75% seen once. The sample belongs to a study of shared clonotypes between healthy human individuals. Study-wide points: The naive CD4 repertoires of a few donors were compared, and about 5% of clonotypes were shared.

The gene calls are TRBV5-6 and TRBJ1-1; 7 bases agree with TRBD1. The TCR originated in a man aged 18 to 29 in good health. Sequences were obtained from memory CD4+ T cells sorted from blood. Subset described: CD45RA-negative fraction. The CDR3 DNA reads TGTGCCAGCAGCGAAGGGGCGGGACAGCTGAACACTGAAGCTTTCTTT. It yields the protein CASSEGAGQLNTEAFF.